This is a list of T cell receptor beta chains from one sample in a study of human T cells and chemical hapten exposure. From the RACE reads, TCRdb called clonotypes with MiXCR, one entry per CDR3 protein. The sample yields 130,000 or so distinct CDR3 sequences, 9% to 10% seen once. The sequenced sample consisted of whole blood. Every receptor here comes from a male donor in good health. Some clones in this sample may be carry-over from other donors' samples. The CDR3 runs from the conserved cysteine through the conserved F or W.

v_gene: TRBV9
j_gene: TRBJ2-7
CDR3aa: CASSVTGTLGEQYF

v_gene: TRBV27
j_gene: TRBJ2-1
CDR3aa: CASSPIWVPAGASYNEQFF

v_gene: TRBV29-1
j_gene: TRBJ2-3
CDR3aa: CSVETSGTTDTQYF

v_gene: TRBV5-8
j_gene: TRBJ1-1
CDR3aa: CASSLRGKNTEAFF

v_gene: TRBV12-3/TRBV12-4
j_gene: TRBJ1-5
CDR3aa: CASSLRSRNQPQHF

v_gene: TRBV5-5
j_gene: TRBJ2-5
CDR3aa: CASSANTGTQYF

v_gene: TRBV14
j_gene: TRBJ2-2
CDR3aa: CASSPDLIWGTGELFF

v_gene: TRBV6-1
j_gene: TRBJ2-2
CDR3aa: CASRGLAGASNTGELFF

v_gene: TRBV25-1
j_gene: TRBJ2-5
CDR3aa: CASEGGAETQYF

v_gene: TRBV5-1
j_gene: TRBJ1-5
CDR3aa: CAQPQDTSNQPQHF

v_gene: TRBV7-9
j_gene: TRBJ2-7
CDR3aa: CASSLGLAGDTPYEQYF

v_gene: TRBV20-1
j_gene: TRBJ2-1
CDR3aa: CSARDQKGLVYTNEQFF

v_gene: TRBV6-5
j_gene: TRBJ2-5
CDR3aa: CASRRDRGFYQETQYF

v_gene: TRBV25-1
j_gene: TRBJ2-7
CDR3aa: CASSLLGDRSSYEQYF

v_gene: TRBV4-2
j_gene: TRBJ1-1
CDR3aa: CASSQEDRGVGSTEAFF

v_gene: TRBV29-1
j_gene: TRBJ1-2
CDR3aa: CSVGTPAGTDYGYTF

v_gene: TRBV28
j_gene: TRBJ2-1
CDR3aa: CASSSGLAGAYNEQFF

v_gene: TRBV19
j_gene: TRBJ1-1
CDR3aa: CASSVRTGQNTEAFF

v_gene: TRBV3-1
j_gene: TRBJ1-2
CDR3aa: CASSHPSRGNYGYTF

v_gene: TRBV27
j_gene: TRBJ1-1
CDR3aa: CASSHQGSLTGVNTEAFF

v_gene: TRBV5-1
j_gene: TRBJ1-5
CDR3aa: CASSLEGQSNQPQHF

v_gene: TRBV7-9
j_gene: TRBJ1-4
CDR3aa: CASSSAEKLFF

v_gene: TRBV4-3
j_gene: TRBJ2-7
CDR3aa: CASSQDDGQSLFF

v_gene: TRBV5-1
j_gene: TRBJ2-3
CDR3aa: CASSLPSGSTDTQYF

v_gene: TRBV20-1
j_gene: TRBJ2-1
CDR3aa: CSARSQRGPYNEQFF

v_gene: TRBV20-1
j_gene: TRBJ1-1
CDR3aa: CSAGVRATALNTEAFF

v_gene: TRBV27
j_gene: TRBJ2-2
CDR3aa: CASSFVSNTGELFF

v_gene: TRBV5-5
j_gene: TRBJ1-2
CDR3aa: CASSQDNYGYTF

v_gene: TRBV7-6
j_gene: TRBJ2-1
CDR3aa: CASSLGAGESYNEQFF

v_gene: TRBV6-5
j_gene: TRBJ2-3
CDR3aa: CASSYSAGRADTQYF

v_gene: TRBV2
j_gene: TRBJ2-7
CDR3aa: CASSASGTGPYEQYF

v_gene: TRBV6-5
j_gene: TRBJ2-1
CDR3aa: CASSYSNLQGGEQFF

v_gene: TRBV6-5
j_gene: TRBJ1-5
CDR3aa: CASSYEVGQPQHF

v_gene: TRBV5-5
j_gene: TRBJ2-2
CDR3aa: CASSLEDWGAGTGELFF

v_gene: TRBV21-1
j_gene: TRBJ2-4
CDR3aa: CASSKAKGQTNPLAKNIQYF

v_gene: TRBV20-1
j_gene: TRBJ2-2
CDR3aa: CSARLGESENTGELFF

v_gene: TRBV5-1
j_gene: TRBJ1-6
CDR3aa: CASSYAGQVNSPLHF

v_gene: TRBV10-3
j_gene: TRBJ2-4
CDR3aa: CAISGGDLRGKNIQYF

v_gene: TRBV6-5
j_gene: TRBJ2-2
CDR3aa: CASSSGGQVSGELFF

v_gene: TRBV19
j_gene: TRBJ1-2
CDR3aa: CASNAGREGYGYTF

v_gene: TRBV2
j_gene: TRBJ2-6
CDR3aa: CASRRLAGANVLTF

v_gene: TRBV10-3
j_gene: TRBJ1-6
CDR3aa: CAARDRGNNSPLHF

v_gene: TRBV7-2
j_gene: TRBJ1-5
CDR3aa: CASSMDGSSNQPQHF

v_gene: TRBV7-9
j_gene: TRBJ2-1
CDR3aa: CASSPDGGLYNEQFF

v_gene: TRBV12-3/TRBV12-4
j_gene: TRBJ2-2
CDR3aa: CASSFDRFPGELFF

v_gene: TRBV9
j_gene: TRBJ2-1
CDR3aa: CASSVVPAGYNEQFF

v_gene: TRBV5-4
j_gene: TRBJ2-3
CDR3aa: CASSPGTGWRDTQYF

v_gene: TRBV14
j_gene: TRBJ1-3
CDR3aa: CASSLRTGGGNTIYF

v_gene: TRBV29-1
j_gene: TRBJ1-1
CDR3aa: CSGGRDNTEAFF

v_gene: TRBV25-1
j_gene: TRBJ1-2
CDR3aa: CASSETTQGRINGYTF

v_gene: TRBV6-2/TRBV6-3
j_gene: TRBJ2-7
CDR3aa: CASNRQSSYEQYF

v_gene: TRBV29-1
j_gene: TRBJ2-3
CDR3aa: CSVKVSTDTQYF

v_gene: TRBV12-3/TRBV12-4
j_gene: TRBJ2-7
CDR3aa: CASSLRPGGEQYF

v_gene: TRBV29-1
j_gene: TRBJ2-1
CDR3aa: CSVDTYSYNEQFF

v_gene: TRBV29-1
j_gene: TRBJ2-6
CDR3aa: CSVPSGANVLTF

v_gene: TRBV29-1
j_gene: TRBJ2-1
CDR3aa: CSVERRHTSGRVAYNEQFF